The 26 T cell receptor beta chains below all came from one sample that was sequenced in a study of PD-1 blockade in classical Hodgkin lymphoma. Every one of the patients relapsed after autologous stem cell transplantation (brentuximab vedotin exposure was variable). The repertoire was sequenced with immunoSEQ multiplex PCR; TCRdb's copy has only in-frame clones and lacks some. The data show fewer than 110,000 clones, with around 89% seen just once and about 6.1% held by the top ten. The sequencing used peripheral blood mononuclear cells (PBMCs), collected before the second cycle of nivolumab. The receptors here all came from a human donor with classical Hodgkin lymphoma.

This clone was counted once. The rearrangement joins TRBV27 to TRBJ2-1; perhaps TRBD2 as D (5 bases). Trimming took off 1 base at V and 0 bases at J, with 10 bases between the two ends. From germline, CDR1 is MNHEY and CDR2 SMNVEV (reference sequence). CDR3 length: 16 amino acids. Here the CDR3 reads CASSLFSGPSYNEQFF. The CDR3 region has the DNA TGTGCCAGCAGTTTATTCAGCGGCCCCTCCTACAATGAGCAGTTCTTC.

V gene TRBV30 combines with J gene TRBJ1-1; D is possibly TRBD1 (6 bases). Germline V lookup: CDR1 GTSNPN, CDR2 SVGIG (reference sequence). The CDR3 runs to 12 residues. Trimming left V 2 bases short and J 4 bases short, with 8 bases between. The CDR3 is CAWSTGPTEAFF. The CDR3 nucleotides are TGTGCCTGGAGTACAGGGCCCACTGAAGCTTTCTTT.

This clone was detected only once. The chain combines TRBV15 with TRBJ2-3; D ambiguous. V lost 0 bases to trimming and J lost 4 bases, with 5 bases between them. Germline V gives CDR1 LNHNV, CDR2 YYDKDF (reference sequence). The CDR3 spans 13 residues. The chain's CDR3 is CATSRDPPDTQYF. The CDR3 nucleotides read TGTGCCACCAGCAGAGATCCCCCAGATACGCAGTATTTT.

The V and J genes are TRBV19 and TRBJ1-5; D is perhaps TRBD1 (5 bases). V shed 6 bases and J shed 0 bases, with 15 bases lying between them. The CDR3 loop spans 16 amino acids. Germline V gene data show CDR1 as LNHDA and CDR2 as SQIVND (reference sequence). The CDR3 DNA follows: TGTGCCAGTAGCGTAACAGGAGCGTTTAGCAATCAGCCCCAGCATTTT. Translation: CASSVTGAFSNQPQHF.

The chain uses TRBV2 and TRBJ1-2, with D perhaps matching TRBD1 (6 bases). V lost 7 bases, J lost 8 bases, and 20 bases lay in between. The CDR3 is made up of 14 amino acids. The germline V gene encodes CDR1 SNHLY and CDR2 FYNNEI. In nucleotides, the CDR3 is TGTGCCAGCACATACGACCCGGGGGCGGGAGGCTACACCTTC. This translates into CASTYDPGAGGYTF.

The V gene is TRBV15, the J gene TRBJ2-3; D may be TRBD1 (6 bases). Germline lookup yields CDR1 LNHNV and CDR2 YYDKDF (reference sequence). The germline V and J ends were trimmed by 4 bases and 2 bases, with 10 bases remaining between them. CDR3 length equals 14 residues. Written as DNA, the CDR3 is TGTGCCACCAGCACCTACAGGGTCACAGATACGCAGTATTTT. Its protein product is CATSTYRVTDTQYF.

CDR3 in amino acids: CASSLPTGQGHEKLFF. As DNA, the CDR3 is TGTGCCAGCAGCCTTCCCACGGGACAGGGGCATGAAAAACTGTTTTTT. The gene calls are TRBV7-6 and TRBJ1-4; TRBD1 matches 10 bases. From germline, CDR1 is SGHVS and CDR2 FNYEAQ. After removal of 5 bases from V and 6 bases from J, the junction contained 9 bases not matched to a gene. The length of the CDR3 is 16 residues.

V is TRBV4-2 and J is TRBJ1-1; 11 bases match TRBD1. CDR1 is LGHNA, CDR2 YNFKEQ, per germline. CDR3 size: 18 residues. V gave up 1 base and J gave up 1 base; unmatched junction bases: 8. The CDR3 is CASSQGVGTGGRNTEAFF. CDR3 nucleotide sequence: TGTGCCAGCAGCCAAGGGGTGGGGACAGGGGGGAGGAACACTGAAGCTTTCTTT.

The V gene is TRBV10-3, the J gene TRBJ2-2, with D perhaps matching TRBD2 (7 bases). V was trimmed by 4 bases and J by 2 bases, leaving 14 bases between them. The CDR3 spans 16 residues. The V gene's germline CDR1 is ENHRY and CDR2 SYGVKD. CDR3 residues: CAISVRGAGNTGELFF. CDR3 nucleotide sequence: TGTGCCATCAGTGTCCGGGGGGCGGGTAACACCGGGGAGCTGTTTTTT.

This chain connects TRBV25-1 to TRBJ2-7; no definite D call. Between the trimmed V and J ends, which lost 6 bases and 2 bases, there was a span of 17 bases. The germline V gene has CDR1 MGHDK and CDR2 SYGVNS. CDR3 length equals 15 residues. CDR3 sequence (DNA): TGTGCCAGCAGCGGTTTGAGGACGGATGCCTACGAGCAGTACTTC. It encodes CASSGLRTDAYEQYF.

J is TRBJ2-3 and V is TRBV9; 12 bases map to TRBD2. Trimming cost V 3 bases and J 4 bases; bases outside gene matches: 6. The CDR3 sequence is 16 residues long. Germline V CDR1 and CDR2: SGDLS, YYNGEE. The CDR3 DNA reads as TGTGCCAGCAGCGAGAGGGGACTAGCGGGCCCAGATACGCAGTATTTT. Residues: CASSERGLAGPDTQYF. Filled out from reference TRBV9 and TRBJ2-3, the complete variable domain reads DSGVTQTPKHLITATGQRVTLRCSPRSGDLSVYWYQQSLDQGLQFLIQYYNGEERAKGNILERFSAQQFPDLHSELNLSSLELGDSALYFCASSERGLAGPDTQYFGPGTRLTVL.

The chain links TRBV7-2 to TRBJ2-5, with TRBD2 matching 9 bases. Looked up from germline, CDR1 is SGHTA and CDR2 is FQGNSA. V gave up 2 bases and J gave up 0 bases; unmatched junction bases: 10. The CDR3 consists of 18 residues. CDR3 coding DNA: TGTGCCAGCAGCTTATATTACCGACTAGCGGAACACCAAGAGACCCAGTACTTC. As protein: CASSLYYRLAEHQETQYF.

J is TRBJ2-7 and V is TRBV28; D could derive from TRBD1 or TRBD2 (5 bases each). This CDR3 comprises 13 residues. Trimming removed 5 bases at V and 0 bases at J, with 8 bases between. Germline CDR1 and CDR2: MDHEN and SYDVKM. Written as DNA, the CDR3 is TGTGCCAGCAGTGTTGGGGGCTCCTACGAGCAGTACTTC. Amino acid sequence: CASSVGGSYEQYF.

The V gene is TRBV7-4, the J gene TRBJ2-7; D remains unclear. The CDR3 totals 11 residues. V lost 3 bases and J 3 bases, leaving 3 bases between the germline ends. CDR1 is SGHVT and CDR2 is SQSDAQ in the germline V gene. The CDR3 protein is CASSLNYEQYF. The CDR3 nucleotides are TGTGCCAGCAGCTTGAACTACGAGCAGTACTTC.

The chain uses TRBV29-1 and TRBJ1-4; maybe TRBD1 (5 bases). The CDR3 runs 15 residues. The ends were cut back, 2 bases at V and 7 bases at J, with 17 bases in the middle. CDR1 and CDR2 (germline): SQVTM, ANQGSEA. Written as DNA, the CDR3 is TGCAGCGTTGAAATTGTGGACGGGGGGGGTGAAAAACTGTTTTTT. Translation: CSVEIVDGGGEKLFF.

The CDR3 loop reads CASTPFKGVDNQPQHF. In DNA, the CDR3 is TGTGCCAGCACCCCTTTTAAGGGGGTCGACAATCAGCCCCAGCATTTT. This chain uses TRBV9 with TRBJ1-5, with D possibly being TRBD1 (6 bases). Germline-derived CDR1 and CDR2 are SGDLS and YYNGEE. V lost 6 bases, J lost 3 bases, and 19 bases lay in between. This CDR3 contains 16 residues. Filled out from reference TRBV9 and TRBJ1-5, the complete variable domain reads DSGVTQTPKHLITATGQRVTLRCSPRSGDLSVYWYQQSLDQGLQFLIQYYNGEERAKGNILERFSAQQFPDLHSELNLSSLELGDSALYFCASTPFKGVDNQPQHFGDGTRLSIL.

This CDR3 is CASSFTAGRTDTQYF. CDR3 nucleotides: TGTGCCAGCAGCTTCACAGCGGGGCGGACAGATACGCAGTATTTT. J is TRBJ2-3 and V is TRBV9, with TRBD2 matching over 7 bases. Per germline, CDR1 SGDLS and CDR2 YYNGEE. The CDR3 is made up of 15 amino acids. J lost 3 bases, V lost 4 bases, and 8 bases had no gene match.

For the CDR3, the DNA is TGCGCCAGCAGGCAAACTCGGGGCTTCGGGCCCCAGCATTTT. This codes for CASRQTRGFGPQHF. The V and J genes are TRBV4-3 and TRBJ1-5; tentatively, D is TRBD1 (5 bases). The CDR3 has 14 residues. Per germline, CDR1 LGHNA and CDR2 YSLEER. Trimming removed 6 bases at V and 9 bases at J, with 18 bases between.

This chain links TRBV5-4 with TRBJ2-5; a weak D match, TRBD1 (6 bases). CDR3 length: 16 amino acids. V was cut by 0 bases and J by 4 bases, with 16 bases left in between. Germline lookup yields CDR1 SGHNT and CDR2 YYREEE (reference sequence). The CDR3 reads CASSLAPRGKTETQYF. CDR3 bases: TGTGCCAGCAGCTTGGCGCCAAGGGGGAAGACAGAGACCCAGTACTTC. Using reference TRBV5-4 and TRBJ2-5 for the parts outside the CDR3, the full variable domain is ETGVTQSPTHLIKTRGQQVTLRCSSQSGHNTVSWYQQALGQGPQFIFQYYREEENGRGNFPPRFSGLQFPNYSSELNVNALELDDSALYLCASSLAPRGKTETQYFGPGTRLLVL.

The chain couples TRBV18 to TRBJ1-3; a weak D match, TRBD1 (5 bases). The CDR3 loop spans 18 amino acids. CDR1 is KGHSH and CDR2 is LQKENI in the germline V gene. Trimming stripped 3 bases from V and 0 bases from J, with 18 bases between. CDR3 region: CASSPKLRGAFSGNTIYF. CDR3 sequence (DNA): TGTGCCAGCTCACCGAAGCTCCGAGGGGCTTTCTCTGGAAACACCATATATTTT. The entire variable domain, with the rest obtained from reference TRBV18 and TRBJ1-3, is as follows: NAGVMQNPRHLVRRRGQEARLRCSPMKGHSHVYWYRQLPEEGLKFMVYLQKENIIDESGMPKERFSAEFPKEGPSILRIQQVVRGDSAAYFCASSPKLRGAFSGNTIYFGEGSWLTVV.

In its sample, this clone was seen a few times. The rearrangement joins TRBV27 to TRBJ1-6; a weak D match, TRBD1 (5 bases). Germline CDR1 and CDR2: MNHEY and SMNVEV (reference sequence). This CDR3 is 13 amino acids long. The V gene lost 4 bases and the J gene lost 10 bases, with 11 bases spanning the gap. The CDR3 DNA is TGTGCCAGCAGTTATCAGGGATACTCACCCCTCCACTTT. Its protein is CASSYQGYSPLHF.

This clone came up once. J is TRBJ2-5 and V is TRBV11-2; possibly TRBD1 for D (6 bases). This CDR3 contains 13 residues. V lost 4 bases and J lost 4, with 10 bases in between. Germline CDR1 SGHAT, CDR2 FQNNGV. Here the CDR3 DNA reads TGTGCCAGCAGCTGGCTAGGGGGAGAGACCCAGTACTTC. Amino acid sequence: CASSWLGGETQYF.

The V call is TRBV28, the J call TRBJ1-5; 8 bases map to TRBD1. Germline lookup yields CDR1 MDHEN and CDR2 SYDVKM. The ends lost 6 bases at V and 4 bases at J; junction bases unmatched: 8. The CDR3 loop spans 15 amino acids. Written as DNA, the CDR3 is TGTGCCAGCAGCCCCGGGACAGGTCCTAATCAGCCCCAGCATTTT. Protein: CASSPGTGPNQPQHF.

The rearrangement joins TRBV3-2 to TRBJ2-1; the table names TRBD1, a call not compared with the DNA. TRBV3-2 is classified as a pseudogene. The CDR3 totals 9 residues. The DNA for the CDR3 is TGTGCACAGCACCCAAAGCAGTTCTTC. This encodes CAQHPKQFF.

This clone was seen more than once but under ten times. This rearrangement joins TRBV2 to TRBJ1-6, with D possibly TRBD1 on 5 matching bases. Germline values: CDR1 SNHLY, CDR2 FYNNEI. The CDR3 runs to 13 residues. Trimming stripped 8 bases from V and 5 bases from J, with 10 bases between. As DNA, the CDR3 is TGTGCCAGCTCCGGGACTCATAATTCACCCCTCCACTTT. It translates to CASSGTHNSPLHF.

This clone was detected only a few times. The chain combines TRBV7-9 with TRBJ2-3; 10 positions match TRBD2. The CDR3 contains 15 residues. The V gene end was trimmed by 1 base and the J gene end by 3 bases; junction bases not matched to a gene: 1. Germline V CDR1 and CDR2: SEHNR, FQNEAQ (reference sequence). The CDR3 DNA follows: TGTGCCAGCAGCTTAGAGGGACTAGCGACAGATACGCAGTATTTT. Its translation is CASSLEGLATDTQYF.